These 10 T cell receptor beta chains share one sample of origin, sequenced in a study of shared clonotypes between healthy human individuals. Naive CD8 cells were CD45RO-negative, positively selected for CCR7, excluding terminally differentiated effector memory CD45RA+ cells. Some clones are missing from TCRdb's copy, which holds only in-frame ones; the method was immunoSEQ multiplex PCR. The repertoire holds about 2.1 million clones, approximately 92% seen once, with about 1.6% in the top ten. Sequenced: naive CD8+ T cells from PBMCs. The receptors come from a man aged 18 to 30 in good health. Some clones in this sample may be carry-over from other donors' samples.

CDR3 region: CASSPSGTLAGTDTQYF. Written as DNA, the CDR3 is TGTGCCAGCAGCCCAAGCGGGACTCTGGCTGGCACAGATACGCAGTATTTT. This chain joins TRBV7-9 and TRBJ2-3, with 7 bases matching TRBD2. The CDR3 consists of 17 residues. CDR1 is SEHNR, CDR2 FQNEAQ, per germline (reference sequence). V lost 5 bases and J lost 1; bases outside the gene matches: 12.

This clone was seen once. V usage is TRBV6-5 and J usage is TRBJ1-1, with D possibly TRBD1 on 6 matching bases. CDR1 is MNHEY, CDR2 SVGAGI, per germline. The length of the CDR3 is 13 residues. Trimming removed 6 bases from V and 4 bases from J, with 12 bases in between. The CDR3 DNA reads TGTGCCAGCAGCCCACAGGGTGGCACTGAAGCTTTCTTT. Translated, it gives CASSPQGGTEAFF.

This clone has more than one count but fewer than ten. The genes are TRBV27 and TRBJ2-1; TRBD2 might be the D (5 bases). Trimming left V 6 bases short and J 3 bases short, with 9 bases between. Per germline, CDR1 MNHEY and CDR2 SMNVEV (reference sequence). The CDR3 has 13 amino acids. CDR3 coding DNA: TGTGCCAGCAGACTAGACTTCTACAATGAGCAGTTCTTC. Translation gives CASRLDFYNEQFF.

The genes are TRBV7-9 and TRBJ1-1; D is unresolved. The V and J ends lost 6 bases and 6 bases respectively, with 14 bases between them. The CDR3 has 13 residues. Germline V gene lookup returns CDR1 SEHNR and CDR2 FQNEAQ (reference sequence). For the CDR3, the DNA is TGTGCCAGCAGGGCTGGGAACCGTGCTGAAGCTTTCTTT. This translates into CASRAGNRAEAFF.

The rearrangement uses TRBV5-5 and TRBJ2-7; 12 nucleotides match TRBD1. The CDR3 is 14 residues long. Trimming at V came to 6 bases and at J to 6 bases, leaving 7 bases not matched to a gene. Germline CDR1 reads SGHKS; CDR2 reads YYEKEE (reference sequence). The CDR3 DNA reads TGTGCCAGCACAACGGGACAGGGGGCGAGCGAGCAGTACTTC. Translated, it gives CASTTGQGASEQYF. Supplemented by reference TRBV5-5 and TRBJ2-7, the full variable domain reads DAGVTQSPTHLIKTRGQQVTLRCSPISGHKSVSWYQQVLGQGPQFIFQYYEKEERGRGNFPDRFSARQFPNYSSELNVNALLLGDSALYLCASTTGQGASEQYFGPGTRLTVT.

Concerning this clone: Other DNA sequences in this specimen translate into the identical CDR3. The V gene is TRBV28, the J gene TRBJ2-7; unclear D gene. Trimming pared 3 bases from V and 6 bases from J, leaving 9 bases between. CDR3 length equals 12 residues. Germline CDR1 MDHEN, CDR2 SYDVKM. The CDR3 loop is CASSFLGSEQYF. Written as DNA, the CDR3 is TGTGCCAGCAGTTTCCTGGGTTCCGAGCAGTACTTC.

The chain recombines TRBV27 with TRBJ1-4; no firm D call. V lost 0 bases and J 6 bases, leaving 14 bases between the germline ends. The CDR3 contains 16 residues. Per the germline V gene, CDR1 is MNHEY and CDR2 is SMNVEV (reference sequence). CDR3 sequence reads: CASSLSIGGIDEKLFF. The DNA of the CDR3 is TGTGCCAGCAGTTTATCGATAGGAGGGATAGATGAAAAACTGTTTTTT.

The chain has TRBV6-1 and TRBJ1-1; no reliable D call. The CDR3 loop spans 15 amino acids. Germline V gene lookup returns CDR1 MNHNS and CDR2 SASEGT. Trimming pared 4 bases from V and 4 bases from J, leaving 16 bases between. Here the CDR3 DNA reads TGTGCCAGCAGTGGCCGCCTCCCCGGGGTCACTGAAGCTTTCTTT. Amino acid sequence: CASSGRLPGVTEAFF.

Written as DNA, the CDR3 is TGTGCCAGCAGTTTTTGGGACAGGGGGCCAGGAACTGAAGCTTTCTTT. It yields the protein CASSFWDRGPGTEAFF. V is TRBV27 and J is TRBJ1-1; 12 bases are a match to TRBD1. Germline V gene data show CDR1 as MNHEY and CDR2 as SMNVEV (reference sequence). The length of the CDR3 is 16 residues. The V gene end was trimmed by 3 bases and the J gene end by 5 bases; junction bases not matched to a gene: 7.

The chain is built from TRBV6-5 and TRBJ2-2; D remains unclear. The CDR3 has 14 residues. Germline V CDR1 and CDR2: MNHEY, SVGAGI. V dropped 8 bases and J dropped 0 bases, with 10 bases sitting between them. The CDR3 DNA reads as TGTGCCAGCGAGACGGGTACGAACACCGGGGAGCTGTTTTTT. Residues: CASETGTNTGELFF.